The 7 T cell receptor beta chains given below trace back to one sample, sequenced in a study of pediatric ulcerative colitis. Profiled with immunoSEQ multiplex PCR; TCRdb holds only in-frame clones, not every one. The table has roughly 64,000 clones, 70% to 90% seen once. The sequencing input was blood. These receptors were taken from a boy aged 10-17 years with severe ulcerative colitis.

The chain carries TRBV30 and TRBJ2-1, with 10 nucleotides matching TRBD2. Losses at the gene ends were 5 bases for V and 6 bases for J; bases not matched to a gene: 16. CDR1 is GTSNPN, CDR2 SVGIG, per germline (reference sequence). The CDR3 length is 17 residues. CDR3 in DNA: TGTGCCTGGCTATCAGTTGGCGGACTAGCGGCCCTCAATGAGCAGTTCTTC. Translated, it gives CAWLSVGGLAALNEQFF.

In nucleotides, the CDR3 is TGTGCCAGCAGCGGTCTAGGGGAAGACACAGATACGCAGTATTTT. It yields the protein CASSGLGEDTDTQYF. The J gene is TRBJ2-3, the V gene TRBV7-3, with D possibly being TRBD1 (5 bases). Per germline, CDR1 SGHTA and CDR2 FQGTGA. The CDR3 has 15 residues. V was cut by 5 bases and J by 2 bases, with 14 bases left in between.

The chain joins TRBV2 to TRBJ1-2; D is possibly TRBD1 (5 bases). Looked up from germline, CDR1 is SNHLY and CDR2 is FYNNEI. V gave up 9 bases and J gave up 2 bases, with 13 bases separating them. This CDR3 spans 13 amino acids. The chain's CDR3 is CASDRDGNYGYTF. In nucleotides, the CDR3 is TGTGCCAGTGATAGGGACGGAAACTATGGCTACACCTTC. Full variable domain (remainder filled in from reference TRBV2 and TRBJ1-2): EPEVTQTPSHQVTQMGQEVILRCVPISNHLYFYWYRQILGQKVEFLVSFYNNEISEKSEIFDDQFSVERPDGSNFTLKIRSTKLEDSAMYFCASDRDGNYGYTFGSGTRLTVV.

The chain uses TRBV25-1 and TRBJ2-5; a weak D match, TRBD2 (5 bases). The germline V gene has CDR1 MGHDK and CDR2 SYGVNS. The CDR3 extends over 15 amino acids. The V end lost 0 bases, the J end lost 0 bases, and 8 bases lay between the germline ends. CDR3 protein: CASSEYGADQETQYF. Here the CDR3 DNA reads TGTGCCAGCAGTGAATACGGAGCGGACCAAGAGACCCAGTACTTC. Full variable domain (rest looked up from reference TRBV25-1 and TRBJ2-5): EADIYQTPRYLVIGTGKKITLECSQTMGHDKMYWYQQDPGMELHLIHYSYGVNSTEKGDLSSESTVSRIRTEHFPLTLESARPSHTSQYLCASSEYGADQETQYFGPGTRLLVL.

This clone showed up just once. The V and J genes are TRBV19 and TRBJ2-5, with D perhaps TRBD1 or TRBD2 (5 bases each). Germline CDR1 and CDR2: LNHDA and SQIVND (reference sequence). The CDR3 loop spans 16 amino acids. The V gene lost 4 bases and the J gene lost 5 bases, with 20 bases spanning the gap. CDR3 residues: CASSSARDVTGETQYF. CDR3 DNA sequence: TGTGCCAGTAGTAGCGCCCGGGACGTGACGGGGGAGACCCAGTACTTC.

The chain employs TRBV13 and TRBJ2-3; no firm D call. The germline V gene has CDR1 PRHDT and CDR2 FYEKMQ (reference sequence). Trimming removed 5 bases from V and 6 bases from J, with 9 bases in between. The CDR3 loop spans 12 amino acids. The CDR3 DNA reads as TGTGCCAGCAGCCCCGAGGCGGATACGCAGTATTTT. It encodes CASSPEADTQYF.

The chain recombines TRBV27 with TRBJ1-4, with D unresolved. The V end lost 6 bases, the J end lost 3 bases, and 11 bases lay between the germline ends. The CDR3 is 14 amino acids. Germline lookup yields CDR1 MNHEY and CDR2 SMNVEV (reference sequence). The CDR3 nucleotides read TGTGCCAGCAGCCCCCTACTGGCTAATGAAAAACTGTTTTTT. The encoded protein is CASSPLLANEKLFF.